This passage covers 19 T cell receptor beta chains from one sample sequenced in a study of tumor-infiltrating lymphocytes in oesophageal squamous cell carcinoma. From the PCR reads, TCRdb called clonotypes with MiXCR, one entry per CDR3 protein. Of 9,500 to 11,000 distinct CDR3 sequences listed, roughly 60% are singletons. The sample consisted of esophageal tumor tissue. These receptors were collected from a male donor with esophageal squamous cell carcinoma.

The chain uses TRBV25-1 and TRBJ2-5, with a tentative D call TRBD2 (6 bases). Between the trimmed V and J ends, which lost 3 bases and 0 bases, there was a span of 14 bases. The CDR3 covers 16 residues. Per germline, CDR1 MGHDK and CDR2 SYGVNS. The CDR3 reads CASSDPLAAHQETQYF. As DNA, the CDR3 is TGTGCCAGCAGTGACCCACTAGCAGCCCACCAAGAGACCCAGTACTTC.

In its sample, this clonotype was seen once. The junction and the germline gene differ at one end; a read error may be behind it. The V gene is TRBV6-9, the J gene TRBJ2-4; no definite D call. This CDR3 has 12 residues. The germline V gene encodes CDR1 MNHGY and CDR2 SVAAGI. The CDR3 reads CAAFKTVYEQYF. The CDR3 DNA follows: TGTGCCGCGTTCAAGACGGTTTACGAGCAGTACTTT.

The table lists this clonotype with a few counts. The J gene is TRBJ2-7, the V gene TRBV7-2; 12 positions match TRBD2. The germline V gene encodes CDR1 SGHTA and CDR2 FQGNSA. The ends lost 5 bases at V and 6 bases at J; junction bases unmatched: 5. The CDR3 is made up of 14 amino acids. DNA for the CDR3: TGTGCCAGCAGCCTACTAGCGGGAGGCGGCGAGCAGTACTTC. Its protein product is CASSLLAGGGEQYF.

This chain links TRBV7-3 with TRBJ2-4; possibly TRBD1 for D (5 bases). The DNA end lines up better with TRBJ2-1; the J call may be wrong. Germline values: CDR1 SGHTA, CDR2 FQGTGA. The CDR3 is 13 residues long. The CDR3 nucleotides are TGTGCCAGCAGCGTCGACAGAGAACGTGAGCAGTTCTTC. Translating it yields CASSVDREREQFF.

The CDR3 sequence is CASSLYGINEQFF. Written as DNA, the CDR3 is TGTGCCAGCAGCTTGTACGGGATCAATGAGCAGTTCTTC. The rearrangement joins TRBV11-2 to TRBJ2-5; tentatively, D is TRBD2 (5 bases). Near its end, the DNA agrees better with TRBJ2-1, so the J call may be wrong. From germline, CDR1 is SGHAT and CDR2 FQNNGV. This CDR3 is built from 13 residues.

This clonotype was counted between two and nine times. V gene TRBV7-6 combines with J gene TRBJ2-5; D might be TRBD2 (5 bases). The CDR3 spans 14 residues. Trimming left V 3 bases short and J 3 bases short, with 11 bases between. Germline CDR1 reads SGHVS; CDR2 reads FNYEAQ. The CDR3 here is CASSFYRDKETQYF. In DNA form, the CDR3 reads TGTGCCAGCAGCTTCTACCGGGATAAAGAGACCCAGTACTTC.

This clonotype was detected ten times or more. This chain connects TRBV7-3 to TRBJ1-1; 8 bases fit TRBD1. From germline, CDR1 is SGHTA and CDR2 FQGTGA. The ends lost 5 bases at V and 4 bases at J; junction bases unmatched: 3. This CDR3 comprises 13 residues. In DNA form, the CDR3 reads TGTGCCAGCAGCCCTACAGGGGGCACTGAAGCTTTCTTT. Its protein product is CASSPTGGTEAFF.

The chain couples TRBV7-2 to TRBJ1-1; D is ambiguous. The J call may be in error: the DNA end matches TRBJ2-3 better. The CDR3 totals 11 residues. Germline assignment: CDR1 SGHTA and CDR2 FQGNSA. The DNA of the CDR3 is TGTGCCAGCAGCTTAGTAGATACGCAGTATTTT. It encodes CASSLVDTQYF.

This clonotype was counted ten times or more. A read error may explain this, as a much larger clone is one base away. The rearrangement joins TRBV25-1 to TRBJ2-7; possible D gene TRBD1, 6 bases. This CDR3 comprises 15 residues. Germline loops: CDR1 MGHDK, CDR2 SYGVNS. Between the trimmed V and J ends, which lost 6 bases and 7 bases, there was a span of 22 bases. Written as DNA, the CDR3 is TGTGCCAGCAGGGGAACCGGGACACAATACAATGAGCAGTACTTC. Protein product: CASRGTGTQYNEQYF.

This clonotype has more than one count but fewer than ten. The chain links TRBV24-1 to TRBJ2-3; D might be TRBD2 (5 bases). With the DNA end fitting TRBJ2-7 better, the J assignment may be wrong. The CDR3 is made up of 15 amino acids. The V gene's germline CDR1 is KGHDR and CDR2 SFDVKD. Here the CDR3 reads CATSDPGAAVYEQYF. In DNA form, the CDR3 reads TGTGCCACCAGTGACCCCGGAGCGGCTGTCTACGAGCAGTACTTC.

The table lists this clonotype with many counts. A much larger clone lies a single base off, so this may be a read error. This chain connects TRBV12-5 to TRBJ2-5, with 9 bases fitting TRBD2. Looked up from germline, CDR1 is LGHNT and CDR2 is FRNRAP. This CDR3 has 16 amino acids. J lost 11 bases, V lost 6 bases, and 19 bases had no gene match. As DNA, the CDR3 is TGTGCTAGTGGCCCTGGGAGTAGCGGGGGATACAATGAGCAGTACTTC. Amino acid sequence: CASGPGSSGGYNEQYF.

The chain links TRBV6-9 to TRBJ2-7; TRBD1 might be the D (5 bases). Germline V gives CDR1 MNHGY, CDR2 SVAAGI. With 3 bases removed from V and 2 bases from J, the gap between germline ends came to 14 bases. The CDR3 is 15 residues long. CDR3 sequence: CASSYHRTAAYEQYF. The CDR3 nucleotides read TGTGCCAGCAGTTACCACAGGACCGCCGCCTACGAGCAGTACTTC.

This clonotype was seen a few times. The rearrangement joins TRBV5-1 to TRBJ2-7; unclear D gene. The CDR3 runs to 15 residues. V was cut by 0 bases and J by 0 bases, with 10 bases left in between. CDR1 is SGHRS and CDR2 is YFSETQ in the germline V gene. Written as DNA, the CDR3 is TGCGCCAGCAGCTTGGACACGGAGAGCTCCTACGAGCAGTACTTC. It encodes CASSLDTESSYEQYF.

V is TRBV7-2 and J is TRBJ1-6; TRBD1 matches at 7 bases. The CDR3 is 14 residues long. Trimming cost V 6 bases and J 7 bases; bases outside gene matches: 6. The germline CDR1 and CDR2 sequences are SGHTA and FQGNSA. The CDR3 sequence: CASRWTGLNSPLHF. The CDR3 coding sequence is TGTGCCAGCAGATGGACAGGCCTCAATTCACCCCTCCACTTT. Drawing the rest from reference TRBV7-2 and TRBJ1-6, the complete variable domain is GAGVSQSPSNKVTEKGKDVELRCDPISGHTALYWYRQSLGQGLEFLIYFQGNSAPDKSGLPSDRFSAERTGGSVSTLTIQRTQQEDSAVYLCASRWTGLNSPLHFGNGTRLTVT.

The chain uses TRBV6-6 and TRBJ2-1, with D possibly matching TRBD1 (5 bases). Between the trimmed V and J ends, which lost 5 bases and 0 bases, there was a span of 11 bases. The CDR3 loop spans 15 amino acids. Germline V gene data show CDR1 as MNHNY and CDR2 as SVGAGI (reference sequence). The CDR3 reads CASSVDTSSYNEQFF. The CDR3 DNA reads as TGTGCCAGCAGTGTGGACACGAGCTCCTACAATGAGCAGTTCTTC.

This clonotype was recorded only once. The chain joins TRBV12-3 or TRBV12-4 to TRBJ2-2; tentatively, D is TRBD1 (5 bases). With 6 bases removed from V and 7 bases from J, the gap between germline ends came to 15 bases. This CDR3 spans 14 amino acids. CDR3 protein: CASSRADLDGELFF. The CDR3 bases are TGTGCCAGCAGCAGGGCAGACTTAGACGGGGAGCTGTTTTTT.

The chain uses TRBV6-1 and TRBJ2-5; 8 bases match TRBD1. The J call may be in error: the DNA end matches TRBJ1-2 better. This CDR3 region has 14 residues. Germline-derived CDR1 and CDR2 are MNHNS and SASEGT. This CDR3 reads CASRGGQGPHGYTF. CDR3 DNA: TGTGCCAGCAGGGGAGGACAGGGCCCCCATGGCTACACCTTC.

This chain connects TRBV7-9 to TRBJ2-6, with D possibly being TRBD1 (5 bases). The CDR3 covers 20 residues. Germline assignment: CDR1 SEHNR and CDR2 FQNEAQ (reference sequence). The V gene lost 2 bases and the J gene lost 1 base, with 21 bases spanning the gap. The CDR3 spells CASSLYGRVSPGSGANVLTF. Written as DNA, the CDR3 is TGTGCCAGCAGCTTATACGGCAGGGTAAGCCCTGGATCTGGGGCCAACGTCCTGACTTTC.

Details on this clonotype: A much larger clone lies a single base off, so this may be a read error. The chain combines TRBV12-3 or TRBV12-4 with TRBJ2-3; TRBD2 is a possible D gene (6 bases). The CDR3 length is 15 residues. V was pared by 5 bases and J by 3 bases, with 15 bases between. The CDR3 DNA reads TGTGCCAGCAGTCCTAGCGTGAGGAAGACAGATACGCAGTATTTT. Protein product: CASSPSVRKTDTQYF.